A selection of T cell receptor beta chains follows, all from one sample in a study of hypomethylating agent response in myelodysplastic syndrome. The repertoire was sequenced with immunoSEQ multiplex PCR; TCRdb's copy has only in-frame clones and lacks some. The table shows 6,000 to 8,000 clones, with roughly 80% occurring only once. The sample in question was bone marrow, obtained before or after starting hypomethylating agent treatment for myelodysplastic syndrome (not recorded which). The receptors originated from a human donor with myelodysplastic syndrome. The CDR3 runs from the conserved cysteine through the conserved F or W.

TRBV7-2 CASSLVGLAGGSGTQYF
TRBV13 CASSSSFGYDTQYF
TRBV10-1 CASRAAGANVLTF
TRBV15 CATTRGGFNEKLFF
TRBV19 CASSIDRGGYNEQFF
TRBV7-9 CASRAGGNQETQYF
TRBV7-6 CASSLAGGQTTYEQYF
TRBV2 CASMRTGSTEAFF
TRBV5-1 CASSLEVILQETQYF
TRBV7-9 CASSLGQNLAKNIQYF
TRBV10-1 CASTATGTLPQYF
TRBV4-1 CASKAGSSGANVLTF
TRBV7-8 CASSLGLTNTDTQYF
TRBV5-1 CASSGTDYNEQFF
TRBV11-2 CASSWDRGTEAFF
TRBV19 CASSIEDGYEQYF
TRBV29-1 CSVEVGQGYGYTF
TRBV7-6 CASSSRVNQPQHF
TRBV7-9 CASSLEQGGYTF
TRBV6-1 CASSEIGSGELFF
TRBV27 CASSQSSYNEQFF
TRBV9 CASSTRTSAVTDTQYF
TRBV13 CASSDRVLGNEQFF
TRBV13 CASRAPSGGGISYNEQFF
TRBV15 CATSSGLVYEQYF
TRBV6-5 CASSPLSGIDGYTF
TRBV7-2 CASSSSTDTQYF
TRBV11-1 CASSRRDTNTGELFF
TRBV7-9 CASSRLAGGIDTQYF
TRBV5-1 CASSGRVPSYEQYF
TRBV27 CASSTWGWTEAFF
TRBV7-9 CASSPLGGSLYSYEQYF
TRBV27 CASSFKGQGLYEQYF
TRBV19 CASSIDHTGSGELFF
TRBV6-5 CASRHGTENVGFF
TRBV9 CASSPRRVMNTEAFF
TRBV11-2 CASSFRAGRAYNEQFF
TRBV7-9 CASSLGGGSTGPEQYF
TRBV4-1 CASSQDIGGGAGYTF
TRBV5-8 CASSPKGQGATEAFF
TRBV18 CASSQLDGATNEKLFF
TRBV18 CASSPRFETGNTIYF
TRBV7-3 CASSFGGQGRADTQYF
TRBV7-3 CASSLMGDRGNTIYF
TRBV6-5 CASRDNSNQPQHF
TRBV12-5 CASGRRSTEAFF
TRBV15 CATSSADGGTDTQYF
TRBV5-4 CASSKSSGSSYNEQFF
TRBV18 CASSPTSGSPDTQYF
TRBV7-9 CASKRLETQYF
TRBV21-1 CASSKGQNNQPQHF
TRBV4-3 CASSVGGLGSPLHF
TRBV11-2 CASSLGTSTDTQYF
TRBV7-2 CASSLVSGVDHEQFF
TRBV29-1 CSVDPGQGETQYF
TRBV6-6 CASSSQGAEGYTF
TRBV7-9 CASSLIPRANYGYTF